The subject of this entry is one TCR beta chain. The antigen is undetermined. The source of the sample is a study of T cell responses to AZD1222 COVID-19 vaccine. V trimming: 3 bases; J trimming: 1 base; junction bases outside the gene matches: 5. There are 16 residues in the CDR3. The germline gives CDR1 KGHSH, CDR2 LQKENI. Sequenced by immunoSEQ multiplex PCR; TCRdb stores in-frame clones only, minus some. This sample has over 120,000 clones; about 82% occur once, and the top ten carry approximately 5%. Notes on the study in general: After two AZD1222 doses, spike-specific TCR breadth and depth rose versus day 0. Donors skewed white British and female; clonal diversity was possibly underestimated. The study reported that nearly half of spike-specific TCRs target unmutated variant regions.

J is TRBJ2-3 and V is TRBV18, with 9 bases identical to TRBD2. The receptor was isolated from an adult who received the AZD1222 COVID-19 vaccine. The sample in question was peripheral blood, obtained 28 days after the second AZD1222 dose. The DNA of the CDR3 is TGTGCCAGCTCACCGCTAGCGGGGACAGGCACAGATACGCAGTATTTT. It encodes CASSPLAGTGTDTQYF.